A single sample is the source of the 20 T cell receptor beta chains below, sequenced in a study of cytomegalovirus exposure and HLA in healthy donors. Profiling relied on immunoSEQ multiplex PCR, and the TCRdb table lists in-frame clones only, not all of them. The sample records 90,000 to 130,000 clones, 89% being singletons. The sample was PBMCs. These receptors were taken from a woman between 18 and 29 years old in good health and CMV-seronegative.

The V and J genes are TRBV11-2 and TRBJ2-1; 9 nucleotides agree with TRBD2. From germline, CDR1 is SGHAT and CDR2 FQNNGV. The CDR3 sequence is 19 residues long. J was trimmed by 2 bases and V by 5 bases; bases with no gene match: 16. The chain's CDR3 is CASSLYPPTGLATYNEQFF. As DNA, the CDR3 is TGTGCCAGCAGCCTCTACCCTCCTACGGGACTAGCCACCTACAATGAGCAGTTCTTC.

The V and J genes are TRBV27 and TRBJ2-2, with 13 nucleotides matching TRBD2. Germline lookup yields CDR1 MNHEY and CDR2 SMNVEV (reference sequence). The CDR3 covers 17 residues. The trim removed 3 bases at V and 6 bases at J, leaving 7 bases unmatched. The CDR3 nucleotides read TGTGCCAGCAGTTTTTTACCGGGACTAGCGGGGCCCGGGGAGCTGTTTTTT. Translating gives CASSFLPGLAGPGELFF.

The CDR3 spells CASRDGIGTGNSPLHF. The CDR3 DNA reads TGTGCCAGCAGAGACGGGATTGGGACTGGAAATTCACCCCTCCACTTT. The chain uses TRBV9 and TRBJ1-6, with TRBD1 as a possible D gene (5 bases). V was clipped by 5 bases and J by 7 bases, with 19 bases between them. This CDR3 has 16 residues. CDR1 and CDR2 from the germline V gene are SGDLS and YYNGEE.

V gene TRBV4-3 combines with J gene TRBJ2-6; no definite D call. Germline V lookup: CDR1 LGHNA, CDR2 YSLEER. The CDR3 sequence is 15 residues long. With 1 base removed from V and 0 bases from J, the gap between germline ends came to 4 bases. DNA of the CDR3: TGCGCCAGCAGCCAAGGACTCTCTGGGGCCAACGTCCTGACTTTC. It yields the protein CASSQGLSGANVLTF.

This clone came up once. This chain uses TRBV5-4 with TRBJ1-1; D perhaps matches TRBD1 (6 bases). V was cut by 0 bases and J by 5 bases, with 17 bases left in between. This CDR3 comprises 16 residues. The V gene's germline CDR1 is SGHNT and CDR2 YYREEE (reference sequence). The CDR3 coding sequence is TGTGCCAGCAGCTTGGCTGAGGCAGGGGAGGGGACTGAAGCTTTCTTT. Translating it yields CASSLAEAGEGTEAFF.

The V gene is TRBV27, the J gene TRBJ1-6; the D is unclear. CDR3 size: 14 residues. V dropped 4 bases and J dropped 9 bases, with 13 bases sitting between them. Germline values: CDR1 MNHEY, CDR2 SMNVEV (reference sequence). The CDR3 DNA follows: TGTGCCAGCAGTTCGCCTCCCGAGGGTTCACCCCTCCACTTT. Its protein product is CASSSPPEGSPLHF.

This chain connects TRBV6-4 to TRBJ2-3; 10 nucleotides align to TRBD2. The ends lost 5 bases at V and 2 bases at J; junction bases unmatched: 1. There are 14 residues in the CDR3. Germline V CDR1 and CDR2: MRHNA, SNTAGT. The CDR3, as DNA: TGTGCCAGCAGTAGCGGGGGGGCCACAGATACGCAGTATTTT. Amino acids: CASSSGGATDTQYF.

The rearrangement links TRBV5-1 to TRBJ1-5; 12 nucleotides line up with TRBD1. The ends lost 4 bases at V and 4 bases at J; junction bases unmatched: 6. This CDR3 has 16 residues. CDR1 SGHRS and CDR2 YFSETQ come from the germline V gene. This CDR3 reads CASSPGTGGENQPQHF. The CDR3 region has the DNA TGCGCCAGCAGCCCCGGGACAGGGGGCGAGAATCAGCCCCAGCATTTT.

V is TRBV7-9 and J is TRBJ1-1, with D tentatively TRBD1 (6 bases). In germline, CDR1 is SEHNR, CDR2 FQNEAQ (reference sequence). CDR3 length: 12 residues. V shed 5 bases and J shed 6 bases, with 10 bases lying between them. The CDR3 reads CASSRGTPEAFF. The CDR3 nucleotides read TGTGCCAGCAGCCGTGGGACACCTGAAGCTTTCTTT.

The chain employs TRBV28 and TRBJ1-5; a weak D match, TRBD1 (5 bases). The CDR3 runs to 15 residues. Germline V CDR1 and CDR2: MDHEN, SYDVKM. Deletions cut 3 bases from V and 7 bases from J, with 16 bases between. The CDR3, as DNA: TGTGCCAGCAGTTTGGGATTGGCGGGGGACCAGCCCCAGCATTTT. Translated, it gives CASSLGLAGDQPQHF.

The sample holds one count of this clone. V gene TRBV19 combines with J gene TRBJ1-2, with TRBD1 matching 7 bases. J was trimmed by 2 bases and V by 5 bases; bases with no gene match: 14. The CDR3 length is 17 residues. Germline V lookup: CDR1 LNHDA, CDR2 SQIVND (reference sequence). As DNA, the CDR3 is TGTGCCAGTAGTTCCTTCCTCGACAGGGCTCGAAACTATGGCTACACCTTC. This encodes CASSSFLDRARNYGYTF.

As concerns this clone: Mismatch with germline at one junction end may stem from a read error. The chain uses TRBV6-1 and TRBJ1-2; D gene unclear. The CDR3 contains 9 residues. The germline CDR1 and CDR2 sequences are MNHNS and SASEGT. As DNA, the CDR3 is TGTGCCAGCAGCCCAACAACCCGCTTC. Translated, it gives CASSPTTRF.

The CDR3 loop reads CASRRGDTEAFF. CDR3 in DNA: TGTGCCAGCAGGCGGGGCGACACTGAAGCTTTCTTT. The gene calls are TRBV7-9 and TRBJ1-1, with TRBD1 as a possible D gene (5 bases). The ends were cut back, 6 bases at V and 3 bases at J, with 8 bases in the middle. Per germline, CDR1 SEHNR and CDR2 FQNEAQ (reference sequence). The CDR3 extends over 12 amino acids.

The CDR3 spells CASREPLNYGYTF. As DNA, the CDR3 is TGTGCCAGTAGGGAGCCCCTTAACTATGGCTACACCTTC. The chain links TRBV13 to TRBJ1-2; D is unclear. The CDR3 covers 13 residues. V was cut by 9 bases and J by 1 base, with 12 bases left in between. The germline CDR1 and CDR2 sequences are PRHDT and FYEKMQ (reference sequence).

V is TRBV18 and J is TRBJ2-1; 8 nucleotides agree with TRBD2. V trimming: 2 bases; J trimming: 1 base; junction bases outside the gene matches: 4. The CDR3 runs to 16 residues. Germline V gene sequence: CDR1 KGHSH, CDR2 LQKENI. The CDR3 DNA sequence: TGTGCCAGCTCACCATCAAGCGGGAGTTCCTACAATGAGCAGTTCTTC. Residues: CASSPSSGSSYNEQFF. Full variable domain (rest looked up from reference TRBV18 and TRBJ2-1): NAGVMQNPRHLVRRRGQEARLRCSPMKGHSHVYWYRQLPEEGLKFMVYLQKENIIDESGMPKERFSAEFPKEGPSILRIQQVVRGDSAAYFCASSPSSGSSYNEQFFGPGTRLTVL.

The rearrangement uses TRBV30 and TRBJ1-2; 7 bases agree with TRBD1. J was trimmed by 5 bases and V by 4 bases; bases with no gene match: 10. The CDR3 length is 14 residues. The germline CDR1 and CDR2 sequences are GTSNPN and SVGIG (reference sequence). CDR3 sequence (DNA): TGTGCCTGGATGGTCGGACAGGCCCTTTATGGCTACACCTTC. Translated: CAWMVGQALYGYTF.

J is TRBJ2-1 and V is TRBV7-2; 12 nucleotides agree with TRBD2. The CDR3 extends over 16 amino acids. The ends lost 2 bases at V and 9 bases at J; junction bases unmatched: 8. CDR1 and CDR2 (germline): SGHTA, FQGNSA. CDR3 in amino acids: CASSLTPSGRALEQFF. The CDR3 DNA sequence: TGTGCCAGCAGCTTAACCCCTAGCGGGAGGGCCCTTGAGCAGTTCTTC.

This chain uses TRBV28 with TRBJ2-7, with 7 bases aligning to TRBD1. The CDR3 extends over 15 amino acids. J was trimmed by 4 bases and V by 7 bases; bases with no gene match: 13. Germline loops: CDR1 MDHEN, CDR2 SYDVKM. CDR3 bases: TGTGCCAGCAAGGGTACTGGGACAGAATATTACGAGCAGTACTTC. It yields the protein CASKGTGTEYYEQYF.

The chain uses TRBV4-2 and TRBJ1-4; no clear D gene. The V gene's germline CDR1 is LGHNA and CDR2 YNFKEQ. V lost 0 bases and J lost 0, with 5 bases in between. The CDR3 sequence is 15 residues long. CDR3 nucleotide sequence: TGTGCCAGCAGCCAAGATCGGGCAACTAATGAAAAACTGTTTTTT. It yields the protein CASSQDRATNEKLFF.

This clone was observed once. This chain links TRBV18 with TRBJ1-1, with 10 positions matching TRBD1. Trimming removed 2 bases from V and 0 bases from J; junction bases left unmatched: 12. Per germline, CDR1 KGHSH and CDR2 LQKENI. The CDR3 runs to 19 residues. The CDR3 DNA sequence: TGTGCCAGCTCACCAACAGGACAGGGGGACCTTTTGATGAACACTGAAGCTTTCTTT. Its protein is CASSPTGQGDLLMNTEAFF.